These T cell receptor beta chains were read from a single sample in a study of control samples from healthy donors and cancer patients. The protocol was immunoSEQ multiplex PCR, while the TCRdb copy is restricted to in-frame clones and leaves out a portion. The table has 93,000 or so clones, about 89% seen once. Sequenced input: PBMCs. Receptors were obtained from a man aged 55 to 70 with lung cancer. Each CDR3 is given with its conserved first and last residue.

cdr3_length,j_call,v_call,cdr3_aa
12,TRBJ1-3,TRBV6-6,CASSPGGNTIYF
14,TRBJ1-1,TRBV18,CASSPQDSSIQAFF
17,TRBJ1-5,TRBV21-1,CASSGRARGFLSQPQHF
11,TRBJ1-2,TRBV7-9,CALDWRNGYTF
16,TRBJ1-2,TRBV5-1,CASSLDRDSYSDGYTF
15,TRBJ2-5,TRBV11-2,CASSFGDYLQETQYF
18,TRBJ2-3,TRBV4-1,CASSQVESGGGATDTQYF
15,TRBJ2-5,TRBV27,CASSPSGELGETQYF
14,TRBJ1-2,TRBV11-3,CASSLRGGRYGYTF
14,TRBJ2-7,TRBV3-1/TRBV3-2,CASSRGGGPYEQYF
14,TRBJ2-3,TRBV7-2,CASSPGLAGGTQYF
13,TRBJ1-1,TRBV3-1/TRBV3-2,CASSPSLGTEAFF
15,TRBJ1-6,TRBV6-1,CASSESVSYNSPLHF
15,TRBJ2-3,TRBV7-3,CASSFGGQGADTQYF
16,TRBJ1-1,TRBV7-2,CASRAIQVLGRAEAFF
15,TRBJ1-2,TRBV5-1,CASSLDSGGNYGYTF
15,TRBJ1-1,TRBV5-1,CASSLEVRDRGPAFF
13,TRBJ1-2,TRBV5-4,CASSSNVNYGYTF
18,TRBJ1-6,TRBV27,CASSLSGGPSSYNSPLHF
13,TRBJ1-1,TRBV7-3,CASSMMSSTEAFF
16,TRBJ2-7,TRBV7-9,CASSLARGQDFYEQYF
14,TRBJ2-7,TRBV9,CASSTSGDPYEQYF
13,TRBJ1-6,TRBV18,CASSPRDNSPLHF